This T cell receptor (beta chain) was captured by sequencing in a study of blood T cell repertoires in COVID-19. Here immunoSEQ multiplex PCR was the method, and the copy in TCRdb shows in-frame clones only, minus some. The sample has about 140,000 clones, roughly 80% seen once; the top ten hold approximately 9.4%. The CDR3 has 16 residues. J was trimmed by 2 bases and V by 0 bases; bases with no gene match: 5. Germline V lookup: CDR1 SGDLS, CDR2 YYNGEE. The rearrangement joins TRBV9 to TRBJ1-2; 9 bases are shared with TRBD1. This receptor was taken from a woman in her fifties or sixties with active or convalescent COVID-19. The sample consisted of peripheral blood. The CDR3 reads CASSVGLQGANYGYTF. The CDR3 DNA reads TGTGCCAGCAGCGTAGGGCTACAGGGGGCGAACTATGGCTACACCTTC.